The clone carrying this T cell receptor beta chain was seen only once. Its matching antigen is unknown. Amplification of TCR beta CDR3 regions used RNA as the template. A set of HTBI primers served as the primers for a first-round RT-PCR of the TCR CDR3. TCRdb used MiXCR to reprocess the multiplex PCR reads, holding one entry per CDR3 protein. Among a few hundred thousand distinct CDR3 sequences listed, roughly 50% were seen once. These data belong to a study of T cells in Graves' hyperthyroidism and ophthalmopathy. Study results and caveats: Most thyroid clonotypes expanded above 0.001 were also detected in blood. The model foresaw ophthalmopathy a median around seven months prior to onset.

Hyperthyroidism had been newly diagnosed in patients aged 18 to 65, and its duration was under 2 months. What was sequenced was peripheral blood or thyroid tissue (not recorded which). This sequence was found in a woman aged 18-29 years with Graves' hyperthyroidism.

DNA of the CDR3: TGTGCCAGCAGTGCTAGCGGGAGCATGCATGAGCAGTTCTTC. It codes for CASSASGSMHEQFF. This chain connects TRBV6-5 to TRBJ2-1, with TRBD2 identical over 10 bases. The CDR3 extends over 14 amino acids. With 5 bases clipped from V and 8 bases from J, the junction kept 6 bases outside the gene matches. Per germline, CDR1 MNHEY and CDR2 SVGAGI.